Each of the 22 T cell receptor beta chains below was sequenced from the same sample in a study of shared clonotypes between healthy human individuals. Profiling relied on immunoSEQ multiplex PCR, and the TCRdb table lists in-frame clones only, not all of them. Here the sample spans about 1.5 million clones, 95% to 99% being singletons. What was sequenced was naive CD4+ T cells sorted from blood. Sample subset: CD45RA+ positively selected. The receptors were sampled from a man aged 30 to 39 in good health.

The chain employs TRBV5-1 and TRBJ2-3; D not resolved. This CDR3 has 14 amino acids. The germline CDR1 and CDR2 sequences are SGHRS and YFSETQ. V lost 4 bases and J lost 1, with 10 bases in between. The CDR3 here is CASSPRPGTDTQYF. For the CDR3, the DNA is TGCGCCAGCAGCCCCAGGCCCGGCACAGATACGCAGTATTTT.

Comments on this clone: The same CDR3 is also encoded by other DNA sequences in this sample. V is TRBV10-3 and J is TRBJ2-7; D is ambiguous. The CDR3 loop spans 11 amino acids. Trimming shortened V by 3 bases and J by 3 bases, and 3 bases separated the two germline ends. CDR1 is ENHRY and CDR2 is SYGVKD in the germline V gene. The CDR3 DNA reads TGTGCCATCAGTGACAACTACGAGCAGTACTTC. Translating gives CAISDNYEQYF.

A note on this clone: This same CDR3 is encoded by further DNA sequences in the sample. The rearrangement joins TRBV5-1 to TRBJ2-5, with TRBD1 identical over 9 bases. Germline lookup yields CDR1 SGHRS and CDR2 YFSETQ. V dropped 0 bases and J dropped 1; count of bases not matched to a gene: 1. This CDR3 region has 15 residues. Written as DNA, the CDR3 is TGCGCCAGCAGCTTGGGGGACAGGGCCCAAGAGACCCAGTACTTC. Protein: CASSLGDRAQETQYF.

The chain combines TRBV6-5 with TRBJ2-7; TRBD2 matches at 8 bases. The CDR3 extends over 11 amino acids. The V and J ends lost 5 bases and 9 bases, in that order; junction bases with no gene match: 3. From germline, CDR1 is MNHEY and CDR2 SVGAGI. The DNA of the CDR3 is TGTGCCAGCAGTGACCTAGCGGGGCAGTACTTC. It encodes CASSDLAGQYF.

This clone appeared once. The gene calls are TRBV12-5 and TRBJ2-1, with D perhaps TRBD1 (6 bases). V shed 0 bases and J shed 2 bases, with 11 bases lying between them. The CDR3 is made up of 16 amino acids. Germline V gives CDR1 LGHNT, CDR2 FRNRAP. CDR3 loop: CASGLVLGGAYNEQFF. DNA for the CDR3: TGTGCTAGTGGTTTGGTACTTGGGGGCGCCTACAATGAGCAGTTCTTC. The variable domain in full, with the rest retrieved from reference TRBV12-5 and TRBJ2-1, is DARVTQTPRHKVTEMGQEVTMRCQPILGHNTVFWYRQTMMQGLELLAYFRNRAPLDDSGMPKDRFSAEMPDATLATLKIQPSEPRDSAVYFCASGLVLGGAYNEQFFGPGTRLTVL.

V gene TRBV20-1 combines with J gene TRBJ2-7; D not resolved. The CDR3 sequence is 11 residues long. Trimming took 6 bases from V and 6 from J, leaving 12 bases between them. Germline assignment: CDR1 DFQATT and CDR2 SNEGSKA (reference sequence). The DNA for the CDR3 is TGCAGTGCAGAACCCGCCGGCGAGCAGTACTTC. Translated: CSAEPAGEQYF.

The rearrangement joins TRBV29-1 to TRBJ1-1; 7 bases align to TRBD1. CDR3 length: 15 amino acids. Per germline, CDR1 SQVTM and CDR2 ANQGSEA. V gave up 4 bases and J gave up 5 bases; unmatched junction bases: 13. The CDR3 loop reads CSVGGMTGKWTEAFF. Here the CDR3 DNA reads TGCAGCGTTGGGGGAATGACAGGGAAGTGGACTGAAGCTTTCTTT.

This clone has only one observation. This chain joins TRBV4-3 and TRBJ2-7; TRBD1 or TRBD2 may be the D gene (5 bases each). The CDR3 is 15 residues long. Germline V lookup: CDR1 LGHNA, CDR2 YSLEER. The V end was cut by 0 bases, the J end by 4 bases, with 13 bases between. The CDR3 sequence is CASSQDTRDGYEQYF. The CDR3 DNA follows: TGCGCCAGCAGCCAAGATACCCGGGACGGATACGAGCAGTACTTC.

The J gene is TRBJ2-7, the V gene TRBV7-6, with 10 nucleotides matching TRBD1. CDR3 length: 16 residues. V shed 5 bases, J shed 4 bases, and the junction held 11 bases outside the gene matches. Per the germline V gene, CDR1 is SGHVS and CDR2 is FNYEAQ. The CDR3 bases are TGTGCCAGCAGCCTCCGGACAGGGGGACCCTTTTACGAGCAGTACTTC. Encoded protein: CASSLRTGGPFYEQYF. Variable domain in full (rest from reference TRBV7-6 and TRBJ2-7): GAGVSQSPRYKVTKRGQDVALRCDPISGHVSLYWYRQALGQGPEFLTYFNYEAQQDKSGLPNDRFSAERPEGSISTLTIQRTEQRDSAMYRCASSLRTGGPFYEQYFGPGTRLTVT.

This clone came up once. The chain links TRBV10-3 to TRBJ2-1; D is uncertain. Germline V gene sequence: CDR1 ENHRY, CDR2 SYGVKD. The CDR3 sequence is 14 residues long. V gave up 0 bases and J gave up 8 bases, with 11 bases separating them. Here the CDR3 DNA reads TGTGCCATCAGTGAGTCGTCTGGCAAATATGAGCAGTTCTTC. This translates into CAISESSGKYEQFF.

J is TRBJ2-2 and V is TRBV7-8, with D uncertain. Germline V gene data show CDR1 as SGHVS and CDR2 as FQNEAQ. V dropped 5 bases and J dropped 1 base, with 14 bases sitting between them. The CDR3 covers 16 residues. The CDR3 reads CASSPLVGGNTGELFF. The CDR3 nucleotides are TGTGCCAGCAGCCCCTTGGTGGGCGGGAACACCGGGGAGCTGTTTTTT.

The genes are TRBV5-4 and TRBJ2-1; a possible D gene is TRBD2 (6 bases). The CDR3 contains 17 residues. Trimming removed 4 bases from V and 4 bases from J, with 21 bases in between. Per germline, CDR1 SGHNT and CDR2 YYREEE (reference sequence). This CDR3 reads CASSGPPGRGLYNEQFF. The CDR3 DNA follows: TGTGCCAGCAGCGGGCCTCCTGGGCGGGGCCTGTACAATGAGCAGTTCTTC. The full variable domain, in which reference TRBV5-4 and TRBJ2-1 provide the parts outside the CDR3, is ETGVTQSPTHLIKTRGQQVTLRCSSQSGHNTVSWYQQALGQGPQFIFQYYREEENGRGNFPPRFSGLQFPNYSSELNVNALELDDSALYLCASSGPPGRGLYNEQFFGPGTRLTVL.

This clone was counted a single time. The chain recombines TRBV14 with TRBJ1-3; no clear D gene. Trimming removed 9 bases at V and 0 bases at J, with 21 bases between. CDR3 length: 17 amino acids. Per the germline V gene, CDR1 is SGHDN and CDR2 is FVKESK. This CDR3 is CASSGSRGGRSGNTIYF. CDR3 coding DNA: TGTGCCAGTTCCGGAAGCAGAGGAGGCCGCTCTGGAAACACCATATATTTT.

The rearrangement joins TRBV21-1 to TRBJ2-1; TRBD1, the table's D call, lacks a check against the DNA. TRBV21-1 is annotated as a pseudogene. The CDR3 is 14 amino acids. CDR3 DNA sequence: TGTGCCAGCAGCCGGACAGGGGGATACAATGAGCAGTTCTTC. It translates to CASSRTGGYNEQFF.

This sequence joins TRBV30 and TRBJ2-2, with a possible D match to TRBD1 (5 bases). V lost 7 bases and J 0 bases, leaving 9 bases between the germline ends. This CDR3 is built from 13 residues. Germline CDR1 is GTSNPN and CDR2 is SVGIG (reference sequence). The CDR3 region has the DNA TGTGCCTACCGACAGACGAACACCGGGGAGCTGTTTTTT. It specifies CAYRQTNTGELFF.

J is TRBJ1-4 and V is TRBV6-5; TRBD1 matches 8 bases. Germline V CDR1 and CDR2: MNHEY, SVGAGI. V trimming: 10 bases; J trimming: 4 bases; junction bases outside the gene matches: 8. There are 14 residues in the CDR3. The CDR3 reads CATRQGRLNEKLFF. The CDR3 region has the DNA TGTGCCACCCGACAGGGGCGCCTTAATGAAAAACTGTTTTTT.

The chain recombines TRBV6-6 with TRBJ2-1; D not resolved. The length of the CDR3 is 11 residues. Deletions cut 0 bases from V and 8 bases from J, with 2 bases between. Germline assignment: CDR1 MNHNY and CDR2 SVGAGI (reference sequence). The CDR3 coding sequence is TGTGCCAGCAGTTACTCGTATGAGCAGTTCTTC. Its translation is CASSYSYEQFF.

The chain uses TRBV15 and TRBJ2-7, with 9 bases identical to TRBD1. CDR1 and CDR2 from the germline V gene are LNHNV and YYDKDF (reference sequence). V shed 2 bases, J shed 1 base, and the junction held 3 bases outside the gene matches. This CDR3 spans 15 amino acids. This chain's CDR3 is CATSRWGQGSYEQYF. As DNA, the CDR3 is TGTGCCACCAGCAGATGGGGACAGGGTTCCTACGAGCAGTACTTC.

This sequence joins TRBV7-9 and TRBJ2-4, with D possibly TRBD2 on 5 matching bases. V lost 8 bases to trimming and J lost 3 bases, with 11 bases between them. Germline CDR1 is SEHNR and CDR2 is FQNEAQ (reference sequence). This CDR3 contains 13 residues. The CDR3 is CASLSAVKNIQYF. In nucleotides, the CDR3 is TGTGCCAGCCTCTCAGCGGTCAAAAACATTCAGTACTTC.

In the case of this clone: Other DNA sequences from this sample encode an identical CDR3 as well. The chain has TRBV9 and TRBJ1-2; the D gene is possibly TRBD1 (6 bases). The CDR3 has 14 amino acids. CDR1 is SGDLS and CDR2 is YYNGEE in the germline V gene. With 2 bases removed from V and 3 bases from J, the gap between germline ends came to 11 bases. DNA for the CDR3: TGTGCCAGCAGCGTGAGCAGGGGAGACTATGGCTACACCTTC. It is translated as CASSVSRGDYGYTF.

The chain has TRBV6-5 and TRBJ2-1, with D tentatively TRBD1 (6 bases). This CDR3 comprises 16 residues. V dropped 2 bases and J dropped 0 bases, with 11 bases sitting between them. Germline-derived CDR1 and CDR2 are MNHEY and SVGAGI. The CDR3 nucleotides read TGTGCCAGCAGTTACACACAGGGTCTCTCCTACAATGAGCAGTTCTTC. This sequence encodes CASSYTQGLSYNEQFF.

Concerning this clone: The identical CDR3 is also encoded by other nucleotide sequences in the sample. The chain recombines TRBV9 with TRBJ2-2; D may be TRBD1 (5 bases). Germline CDR1 is SGDLS and CDR2 is YYNGEE. V lost 3 bases, J lost 1 base, and 7 bases lay in between. The CDR3 covers 14 residues. In nucleotides, the CDR3 is TGTGCCAGCAGCGCCACAGGGAACACCGGGGAGCTGTTTTTT. As protein: CASSATGNTGELFF.